This TCR beta chain came from a study of T cell repertoires in cytomegalovirus infection. This clonotype appeared many times. No antigen is known for it. With 0 bases removed from V and 8 bases from J, the gap between germline ends came to 13 bases. The CDR3 has 15 residues. Germline V gives CDR1 KGHSH, CDR2 LQKENI. Each CDR3 protein gets one entry after TCRdb re-called the reads with MiXCR. The repertoire consists of 90,000 to 130,000 distinct CDR3 sequences, with about 9.5% occurring once and the leading ten covering around a third. The sequence derives from a human donor in good health (CMV status not recorded). Some clones in this sample may be carry-over from other donors' samples. Sequencing was carried out using PBMCs, sequenced either directly or after in vitro stimulation (not recorded which). The J gene is TRBJ1-4, the V gene TRBV18; D unclear. The CDR3 here is CASSPPATDGEKLFF. The CDR3, as DNA: TGTGCCAGCTCACCACCGGCTACCGATGGGGAAAAACTGTTTTTT.